One and the same sample provided the 29 T cell receptor beta chains below, sequenced in a study of T cell repertoires in cytomegalovirus infection. TCRdb redid the calling of the reads with MiXCR, one entry per CDR3 protein. The table includes about 830,000 distinct CDR3 sequences, about 30% detected once. Which antigens these TCRs recognize remains unknown. Sequenced here: cultured CD8+ T cells from PBMCs, sampled from culture after CMV antigen stimulation. All receptors come from a human donor in good health (CMV status not recorded). Some clones in this sample may be carry-over from other donors' samples.

V gene TRBV5-6 combines with J gene TRBJ2-1; weak D call: TRBD1 (6 bases). From germline, CDR1 is SGHDT and CDR2 YYEEEE. The CDR3 is made up of 17 amino acids. V shed 1 base and J shed 0 bases, with 14 bases lying between them. Written as DNA, the CDR3 is TGTGCCAGCAGCTTGCGTACAGGGCCTAGCTCCTACAATGAGCAGTTCTTC. Its translation: CASSLRTGPSSYNEQFF.

The table lists this clonotype with a few counts. The chain uses TRBV12-3 or TRBV12-4 and TRBJ1-2, with D uncertain. The CDR3 covers 13 residues. Trimming left V 5 bases short and J 6 bases short, with 13 bases between. CDR3 DNA: TGTGCCAGCAGTCCCGGCGGGATTCATGGCTACACCTTC. It encodes CASSPGGIHGYTF.

The chain uses TRBV15 and TRBJ2-5; D unresolved. The length of the CDR3 is 14 residues. The ends were cut back, 1 base at V and 2 bases at J, with 8 bases in the middle. Germline lookup yields CDR1 LNHNV and CDR2 YYDKDF (reference sequence). CDR3 DNA: TGTGCCACCAGCAGAGCTTGGGTTCAAGAGACCCAGTACTTC. This translates into CATSRAWVQETQYF.

This clonotype was recorded at least ten times. The chain links TRBV27 to TRBJ1-6, with D possibly matching TRBD1 (5 bases). Germline CDR1 MNHEY, CDR2 SMNVEV (reference sequence). The CDR3 runs 15 residues. V was cut by 7 bases and J by 6 bases, with 16 bases left in between. This chain's CDR3 is CASTIDRPLNSPLHF. The CDR3 DNA reads as TGTGCCAGCACAATAGACAGACCACTTAATTCACCCCTCCACTTT.

The chain links TRBV7-6 to TRBJ2-7; perhaps TRBD2 as D (6 bases). Trimming shortened V by 8 bases and J by 0 bases, and 14 bases separated the two germline ends. From germline, CDR1 is SGHVS and CDR2 FNYEAQ. The CDR3 covers 14 residues. Written as DNA, the CDR3 is TGTGCCAGCTCAAAGGGACTCGTCTCCTACGAGCAGTACTTC. Translating gives CASSKGLVSYEQYF.

This clonotype was detected a few times. The chain couples TRBV4-1 to TRBJ2-3, with 7 bases aligning to TRBD2. The germline V gene encodes CDR1 MGHRA and CDR2 YSYEKL. This CDR3 is 15 amino acids long. J gave up 0 bases and V 1 base, and 1 base lay outside the gene matches. The CDR3 loop reads CASSQVGGSTDTQYF. The CDR3, as DNA: TGCGCCAGCAGCCAAGTCGGGGGGAGCACAGATACGCAGTATTTT.

The chain has TRBV6-5 and TRBJ1-2; 7 bases map to TRBD1. Germline V gene sequence: CDR1 MNHEY, CDR2 SVGAGI. The CDR3 totals 17 residues. The V segment lost 6 bases and the J segment 0 bases; nucleotides outside the gene matches: 13. The CDR3 protein is CASSPRGTASPNYGYTF. DNA of the CDR3: TGTGCCAGCAGCCCCCGAGGGACAGCCAGTCCTAACTATGGCTACACCTTC.

This clonotype was observed a few times. The chain combines TRBV4-2 with TRBJ2-7; D perhaps matches TRBD2 (6 bases). The CDR3 has 16 amino acids. V was cut by 1 base and J by 1 base, with 14 bases left in between. The germline gives CDR1 LGHNA, CDR2 YNFKEQ. CDR3 loop: CASSQGEGLISYEQYF. CDR3 bases: TGTGCCAGCAGCCAAGGTGAGGGACTGATTTCCTACGAGCAGTACTTC.

This clonotype was observed a few times. The J gene is TRBJ2-1, the V gene TRBV6-2 or TRBV6-3, with D unclear. CDR3 length equals 13 residues. Trimming left V 2 bases short and J 8 bases short, with 10 bases between. Germline V gene lookup returns CDR1 MNHEY and CDR2 SVGEGT. The CDR3 protein is CASSYVQTHEQFF. CDR3 nucleotide sequence: TGTGCCAGCAGTTACGTTCAGACCCATGAGCAGTTCTTC.

This clonotype was seen more than once but under ten times. The chain is built from TRBV28 and TRBJ1-6, with D possibly being TRBD1 (5 bases). V lost 3 bases and J 5 bases, leaving 17 bases between the germline ends. This CDR3 has 17 amino acids. Germline CDR1 MDHEN, CDR2 SYDVKM. CDR3 in DNA: TGTGCCAGCAGTTTCGCCAAGCGACAGACTAATAATTCACCCCTCCACTTT. This sequence encodes CASSFAKRQTNNSPLHF.

As for this clonotype: The junction departs from germline at one end; a sequencing error may be responsible. The rearrangement uses TRBV7-9 and TRBJ1-3; the D gene is possibly TRBD1 (6 bases). CDR1 is SEHNR, CDR2 FQNEAQ, per germline (reference sequence). The CDR3 sequence is 15 residues long. CDR3 coding DNA: TGTGCCAACAGCTCCGAGCCTGGGGGGGGCAACACCATATATTTT. This codes for CANSSEPGGGNTIYF.

CDR3 bases: TGTGCCAGCAGCCCAGCCGGGACAGGGATGGTCAATCAGCCCCAGCATTTT. Translating it yields CASSPAGTGMVNQPQHF. The rearrangement uses TRBV28 and TRBJ1-5; TRBD1 aligns across 9 bases. CDR1 is MDHEN, CDR2 SYDVKM, per germline. Trimming cost V 6 bases and J 3 bases; bases outside gene matches: 12. The CDR3 has 17 amino acids.

The gene calls are TRBV7-9 and TRBJ2-7, with 7 bases identical to TRBD2. The CDR3 extends over 13 amino acids. V was clipped by 6 bases and J by 3 bases; unmatched bases: 5. Germline CDR1 and CDR2: SEHNR and FQNEAQ (reference sequence). CDR3 in amino acids: CASSGGGVYEQYF. CDR3 DNA: TGTGCCAGCAGTGGGGGAGGGGTCTACGAGCAGTACTTC.

This clonotype was observed a few times. This sequence joins TRBV6-5 and TRBJ1-2; tentatively, D is TRBD1 (6 bases). Germline V gene sequence: CDR1 MNHEY, CDR2 SVGAGI. This CDR3 has 14 residues. Trimming removed 4 bases at V and 7 bases at J, with 16 bases between. CDR3 loop: CASSSPGTQPGYTF. In nucleotides, the CDR3 is TGTGCCAGCAGTTCTCCCGGGACACAGCCTGGCTACACCTTC.

The chain recombines TRBV27 with TRBJ1-1; D call uncertain. Germline V lookup: CDR1 MNHEY, CDR2 SMNVEV (reference sequence). This CDR3 contains 17 residues. Trimming removed 6 bases at V and 1 base at J, with 21 bases between. CDR3 loop: CASRTFKAVVGNTEAFF. The CDR3 bases are TGTGCCAGCAGAACCTTCAAGGCAGTCGTGGGGAACACTGAAGCTTTCTTT.

This clonotype was picked up many times. The chain combines TRBV7-3 with TRBJ2-1; 12 positions agree with TRBD1. There are 17 residues in the CDR3. J lost 5 bases, V lost 4 bases, and 9 bases had no gene match. Germline V gene data show CDR1 as SGHTA and CDR2 as FQGTGA. CDR3 nucleotides: TGTGCCAGCAGCTCATCAATCGGGACAGGGGGCCACAATGAGCAGTTCTTC. Protein sequence: CASSSSIGTGGHNEQFF.

In this sample, this clonotype turned up a few times. The chain links TRBV7-8 to TRBJ2-7; D gene ambiguous. Trimming shortened V by 2 bases and J by 2 bases, and 7 bases separated the two germline ends. The CDR3 sequence is 13 residues long. Germline-derived CDR1 and CDR2 are SGHVS and FQNEAQ. The CDR3 here is CASSLFDAYEQYF. CDR3 DNA sequence: TGTGCCAGCAGCTTATTTGACGCCTACGAGCAGTACTTC.

This clonotype was found a few times. The V and J genes are TRBV6-2 or TRBV6-3 and TRBJ2-7; 12 bases fit TRBD2. V was clipped by 5 bases and J by 3 bases; unmatched bases: 5. The germline CDR1 and CDR2 sequences are MNHEY and SVGEGT. CDR3 length: 15 residues. CDR3 bases: TGTGCCAGCAGTCCGGCTAGCGGGGGGGTCTACGAGCAGTACGTC. Amino acid sequence: CASSPASGGVYEQYV.

This rearrangement joins TRBV4-1 to TRBJ1-1, with D possibly matching TRBD1 (6 bases). CDR1 MGHRA and CDR2 YSYEKL come from the germline V gene. V was cut by 0 bases and J by 0 bases, with 14 bases left in between. This CDR3 contains 17 residues. The CDR3 DNA is TGCGCCAGCAGCCAAGATCGGCGGGGGCGAGTGAACACTGAAGCTTTCTTT. Protein: CASSQDRRGRVNTEAFF.

The chain recombines TRBV7-6 with TRBJ2-1; no clear D gene. The CDR3 spans 15 residues. The V and J ends lost 5 bases and 5 bases respectively, with 16 bases between them. Per germline, CDR1 SGHVS and CDR2 FNYEAQ. CDR3 sequence reads: CASSLIYRADNEQFF. The CDR3, as DNA: TGTGCCAGCAGCCTCATATACCGGGCAGACAATGAGCAGTTCTTC.

Comments on this clonotype: This may arise from a read error, as a much more abundant clone is one base away. The CDR3 reads CASSSMWFQRFYNEQFF. The CDR3, as DNA: TGTGCCAGCAGCTCCATGTGGTTCCAGCGGTTTTACAATGAGCAGTTCTTC. The chain combines TRBV11-1 with TRBJ2-1, with D perhaps matching TRBD2 (5 bases). In germline, CDR1 is SGHAT, CDR2 FQDESV (reference sequence). The CDR3 runs 17 residues. V was cut by 4 bases and J by 4 bases, with 20 bases left in between.

This clonotype was counted only a few times. The chain combines TRBV7-6 with TRBJ1-5; D not resolved. Trimming pared 5 bases from V and 7 bases from J, leaving 9 bases between. Germline CDR1 and CDR2: SGHVS and FNYEAQ. The CDR3 length is 12 residues. The CDR3 DNA follows: TGTGCCAGCAGCCCCCTGTCACAGCCCCAGCATTTT. Its translation: CASSPLSQPQHF.

This clonotype was seen a few times. The CDR3 here is CASITGSGELFF. CDR3 DNA: TGTGCCAGCATCACAGGGTCCGGGGAGCTGTTTTTT. The chain is built from TRBV7-9 and TRBJ2-2, with D possibly being TRBD1 (6 bases). V was pared by 7 bases and J by 6 bases, with 9 bases between. Germline values: CDR1 SEHNR, CDR2 FQNEAQ (reference sequence). This CDR3 region has 12 residues. Filled out from reference TRBV7-9 and TRBJ2-2, the complete variable domain reads DTGVSQNPRHKITKRGQNVTFRCDPISEHNRLYWYRQTLGQGPEFLTYFQNEAQLEKSRLLSDRFSAERPKGSFSTLEIQRTEQGDSAMYLCASITGSGELFFGEGSRLTVL.

The V gene is TRBV20-1, the J gene TRBJ1-2; tentatively, D is TRBD1 (5 bases). With 3 bases removed from V and 6 bases from J, the gap between germline ends came to 20 bases. Germline loops: CDR1 DFQATT, CDR2 SNEGSKA (reference sequence). The CDR3 loop spans 15 amino acids. Written as DNA, the CDR3 is TGCAGTGCTAGGGGGGAGGGGCGCATCGGCAATGGCTACACCTTC. As protein: CSARGEGRIGNGYTF.

There are a few counts of this clonotype. This rearrangement joins TRBV6-1 to TRBJ1-2, with a tentative D call TRBD1 (5 bases). Trimming left V 7 bases short and J 5 bases short, with 17 bases between. Germline V gives CDR1 MNHNS, CDR2 SASEGT. The CDR3 contains 14 residues. The CDR3 DNA reads TGTGCCAGCACTGGACACGGAGAACGATATGGCTACACCTTC. Translating it yields CASTGHGERYGYTF.

This chain uses TRBV5-4 with TRBJ2-2, with TRBD1 matching 12 bases. The CDR3 extends over 17 amino acids. Trimming removed 3 bases from V and 7 bases from J; junction bases left unmatched: 10. Germline-derived CDR1 and CDR2 are SGHNT and YYREEE (reference sequence). The CDR3 DNA sequence: TGTGCCAGCAGCTGGGGACAGGGGGCCCCCTCCAGCGGGGAGCTGTTTTTT. This encodes CASSWGQGAPSSGELFF.

The chain combines TRBV12-3 or TRBV12-4 with TRBJ2-3, with D possibly being TRBD1 or TRBD2 (5 bases each). Between the trimmed V and J ends, which lost 6 bases and 0 bases, there was a span of 16 bases. CDR3 length: 16 residues. The DNA of the CDR3 is TGTGCCAGCAGAGCCCTCCGGGGCCCAAGCACAGATACGCAGTATTTT. The encoded protein is CASRALRGPSTDTQYF.

This clonotype was recorded a few times. The genes are TRBV12-3 or TRBV12-4 and TRBJ2-3; perhaps TRBD1 as D (5 bases). Trimming removed 2 bases from V and 4 bases from J, with 19 bases in between. The CDR3 is 17 amino acids. The CDR3 bases are TGTGCCAGCAGTTTACCCCCTGGTAGGGGCGCGGCAGATACGCAGTATTTT. It is translated as CASSLPPGRGAADTQYF.

This chain joins TRBV6-5 and TRBJ2-5, with D tentatively TRBD1 (6 bases). The CDR3 length is 15 residues. CDR1 is MNHEY, CDR2 SVGAGI, per germline. Trimming removed 7 bases at V and 1 base at J, with 16 bases between. The CDR3 DNA follows: TGTGCCAGCACTGATCCGGGACATATCCAAGAGACCCAGTACTTC. Translating it yields CASTDPGHIQETQYF.